This TCR beta chain was sequenced during a study of cytomegalovirus exposure and HLA in healthy donors. Turning to the study itself: Within an early data release were about 85 million unique TCRs drawn from HLA-typed donors. Findings and caveats of the study: Overall, roughly 150 TCR beta chains were annotated as cytomegalovirus-associated. Later analysis placed DRB1 highest and HLA-C lowest in TCR association rates, which differed by HLA locus.

The PCR had 60 Vbeta and 13 Jbeta primers. Profiled with immunoSEQ multiplex PCR; TCRdb holds only in-frame clones, not every one. The repertoire has 150,000 to 200,000 clones, roughly 72% of them found once; the top ten carry less than 1.2%. A note on this clone: Its antigen remains unidentified.

This sequence originates from a woman in her thirties or forties in good health and CMV-seronegative. The sample taken for sequencing was PBMCs.

The CDR3 sequence is CASSLVQGEAGELFF. The CDR3 nucleotides read TGTGCCAGCAGCTTAGTCCAAGGAGAAGCCGGGGAGCTGTTTTTT. The chain carries TRBV7-9 and TRBJ2-2, with D hard to call. This CDR3 contains 15 residues. Per the germline V gene, CDR1 is SEHNR and CDR2 is FQNEAQ (reference sequence). Trimming removed 1 base from V and 6 bases from J, with 12 bases in between.